Listed here are 8 T cell receptor beta chains from one sample, sequenced in a study of cytomegalovirus exposure and HLA in healthy donors. The method was immunoSEQ multiplex PCR; TCRdb's version includes in-frame clones alone and lacks a portion of them. Of about 140,000 clones detected, about 83% appear once; the ten largest clones hold more than 1.4%. The sample taken for sequencing was PBMCs. The receptors here all came from a woman in her 30s in good health and CMV-seronegative.

The rearrangement links TRBV19 to TRBJ1-5; no definite D call. Deletions cut 3 bases from V and 4 bases from J, with 4 bases between. Germline CDR1 reads LNHDA; CDR2 reads SQIVND (reference sequence). There are 12 residues in the CDR3. Here the CDR3 reads CASSILNQPQHF. CDR3 coding DNA: TGTGCCAGTAGTATCCTGAATCAGCCCCAGCATTTT. Variable domain in full (rest from reference TRBV19 and TRBJ1-5): DGGITQSPKYLFRKEGQNVTLSCEQNLNHDAMYWYRQDPGQGLRLIYYSQIVNDFQKGDIAEGYSVSREKKESFPLTVTSAQKNPTAFYLCASSILNQPQHFGDGTRLSIL.

A single count supports this clone. This chain uses TRBV13 with TRBJ2-3, with 15 bases lining up with TRBD2. CDR1 is PRHDT and CDR2 is FYEKMQ in the germline V gene (reference sequence). The V segment lost 5 bases and the J segment 4 bases; nucleotides outside the gene matches: 7. There are 17 residues in the CDR3. CDR3 amino acids: CASSPTGLAGGPDTQYF. The CDR3 DNA follows: TGTGCCAGCAGCCCCACTGGACTAGCGGGGGGGCCAGATACGCAGTATTTT.

This clone turned up a few times. This chain uses TRBV7-8 with TRBJ1-4; 11 positions agree with TRBD1. The CDR3 runs 15 residues. V was clipped by 1 base and J by 7 bases; unmatched bases: 2. CDR1 and CDR2 (germline): SGHVS, FQNEAQ. CDR3 nucleotides: TGTGCCAGCAGCTTAGTTGGGACAGGGGGTGAAAAACTGTTTTTT. Translated: CASSLVGTGGEKLFF.

The chain carries TRBV6-5 and TRBJ1-1, with D perhaps matching TRBD1 (5 bases). The germline V gene has CDR1 MNHEY and CDR2 SVGAGI. V dropped 5 bases and J dropped 1 base, with 8 bases sitting between them. This CDR3 has 13 amino acids. In DNA form, the CDR3 reads TGTGCCAGCAGTGCTGACAGGAACACTGAAGCTTTCTTT. Residues: CASSADRNTEAFF.

The chain recombines TRBV19 with TRBJ1-2; TRBD1 matches at 8 bases. The V gene end was trimmed by 1 base and the J gene end by 4 bases; junction bases not matched to a gene: 8. From germline, CDR1 is LNHDA and CDR2 SQIVND (reference sequence). The CDR3 totals 16 residues. CDR3 residues: CASSIGRTGSSYGYTF. The CDR3 bases are TGTGCCAGTAGTATAGGCCGGACAGGGTCGAGCTATGGCTACACCTTC.

This chain joins TRBV5-1 and TRBJ2-3, with D tentatively TRBD2 (5 bases). The germline CDR1 and CDR2 sequences are SGHRS and YFSETQ. The V end lost 3 bases, the J end lost 0 bases, and 11 bases lay between the germline ends. The CDR3 runs to 15 residues. The CDR3 reads CASSYGVPSTDTQYF. DNA for the CDR3: TGCGCCAGCAGCTACGGGGTTCCTAGCACAGATACGCAGTATTTT. Full variable domain (remainder filled in from reference TRBV5-1 and TRBJ2-3): KAGVTQTPRYLIKTRGQQVTLSCSPISGHRSVSWYQQTPGQGLQFLFEYFSETQRNKGNFPGRFSGRQFSNSRSEMNVSTLELGDSALYLCASSYGVPSTDTQYFGPGTRLTVL.

This clone was counted between two and nine times. The chain has TRBV5-6 and TRBJ1-5, with D maybe TRBD1 (6 bases). From germline, CDR1 is SGHDT and CDR2 YYEEEE. V was cut by 4 bases and J by 8 bases, with 25 bases left in between. This CDR3 is 17 amino acids long. The CDR3, as DNA: TGTGCCAGCAGCCTAAGGTCGGGGGGCCTTGATGCGAAGCCCCAGCATTTT. It is translated as CASSLRSGGLDAKPQHF. Full variable domain (rest looked up from reference TRBV5-6 and TRBJ1-5): DAGVTQSPTHLIKTRGQQVTLRCSPKSGHDTVSWYQQALGQGPQFIFQYYEEEERQRGNFPDRFSGHQFPNYSSELNVNALLLGDSALYLCASSLRSGGLDAKPQHFGDGTRLSIL.

The chain has TRBV5-1 and TRBJ2-3; possible D gene TRBD2, 5 bases. V lost 1 base, J lost 7 bases, and 25 bases lay in between. CDR1 SGHRS and CDR2 YFSETQ come from the germline V gene. This CDR3 has 18 residues. Written as DNA, the CDR3 is TGCGCCAGCAGCTTGTTTCCTAACGAACGGGGTAAACGGAATACGCAGTATTTT. It encodes CASSLFPNERGKRNTQYF.